Presented here are 17 T cell receptor beta chains from one specimen sequenced in a study of response to subunit inactivated influenza vaccine (dated by TCRdb to between 2017 and 2018). This specimen's time point label, per the study, means: 45 days after influenza vaccine administration. Library construction relied on RT-PCR. Sequencing relied on an Illumina HiSeq 2500. Clones were called with MiXCR by TCRdb after fastp trimmed the public reads at Q25, and only in-frame beta chains were retained. Every CDR3 protein is listed once, alongside the most common genes and DNA of its rows. The sample data list roughly 460,000 distinct CDR3 sequences, and 9.5% to 12% of these were observed just once. The ten largest clones add up to 10% to 15% of the sample. Sequenced material: PBMCs from blood, taken 35 to 45 days after vaccination. These receptors were collected from a man aged 45 to 65 who received an inactivated influenza vaccine. Donor details come from another sample of the same person, matched by shared clones.

In this sample, this clonotype turned up many times. The rearrangement joins TRBV7-8 to TRBJ2-2; the match to TRBD1 covers 8 bases. This CDR3 region has 17 residues. Germline loops: CDR1 SGHVS, CDR2 FQNEAQ. Trimming cost V 7 bases and J 2 bases; bases outside gene matches: 12. The CDR3 is CASNPRRTGLNTGELFF. The DNA of the CDR3 is TGTGCCAGCAACCCTAGGCGGACAGGGCTAAACACCGGGGAGCTGTTTTTT.

This clonotype has a count of ten or more. This chain joins TRBV20-1 and TRBJ2-2, with D perhaps given as TRBD1 or TRBD2 (5 bases each). Germline CDR1 and CDR2: DFQATT and SNEGSKA (reference sequence). V lost 6 bases, J lost 1 base, and 12 bases lay in between. This CDR3 has 14 residues. The CDR3 region has the DNA TGCAGTGCCCCACAGGACTGGAACACCGGGGAGCTGTTTTTT. It translates to CSAPQDWNTGELFF.

This clonotype appeared many times. The chain uses TRBV28 and TRBJ2-1, with D perhaps assigned TRBD1 or TRBD2 (7 bases each). The CDR3 spans 16 residues. The V and J ends lost 5 bases and 9 bases respectively, with 23 bases between them. Germline CDR1 MDHEN, CDR2 SYDVKM. CDR3 DNA: TGTGCCAGCAGTCCCCGGACAGGAGGACTAGGAGGTGAGCAGTTCTTC. Its protein product is CASSPRTGGLGGEQFF.

The chain combines TRBV27 with TRBJ2-1, with D possibly being TRBD2 (5 bases). V was shortened by 2 bases and J by 9 bases, with 17 bases between the two germline ends. The CDR3 covers 15 residues. Germline assignment: CDR1 MNHEY and CDR2 SMNVEV (reference sequence). CDR3 sequence (DNA): TGTGCCAGCAGTTTAGCGGGCGTCGGGGTCAGTGAGCAGTTCTTC. Amino acids: CASSLAGVGVSEQFF.

In its sample, this clonotype was seen many times. The chain combines TRBV20-1 with TRBJ1-5, with 7 bases that match TRBD1. The V and J ends lost 2 bases and 1 base, in that order; junction bases with no gene match: 5. CDR3 length: 15 residues. From germline, CDR1 is DFQATT and CDR2 SNEGSKA (reference sequence). The CDR3 region has the DNA TGCAGTGCTAGAAATCCACAGGGGAGCAATCAGCCCCAGCATTTT. It encodes CSARNPQGSNQPQHF.

This clonotype was counted only a few times. The genes are TRBV5-1 and TRBJ1-2; 7 nucleotides line up with TRBD1. Unmatched junction bases numbered 11, after V lost 2 bases and J lost 7 bases. Germline CDR1 SGHRS, CDR2 YFSETQ. The CDR3 consists of 15 residues. CDR3 sequence (DNA): TGCGCCAGCAGCTTAACCGGGACAGTGGAGGGTGGCTACACCTTC. Encoded protein: CASSLTGTVEGGYTF.

The chain couples TRBV6-1 to TRBJ2-1; D perhaps matches TRBD2 (7 bases). The germline gives CDR1 MNHNS, CDR2 SASEGT. The CDR3 is 20 amino acids. V was cut by 6 bases and J by 4 bases, with 31 bases left in between. The CDR3 DNA follows: TGTGCCAGCAGGAAAGGTACACGGAGACAGGTAGGGGAGGGGTACAATGAGCAGTTCTTC. Translation gives CASRKGTRRQVGEGYNEQFF.

This clonotype was picked up many times. The chain has TRBV13 and TRBJ2-7; 10 nucleotides align to TRBD2. The V and J ends lost 3 bases and 3 bases, in that order; junction bases with no gene match: 5. Germline assignment: CDR1 PRHDT and CDR2 FYEKMQ (reference sequence). This CDR3 spans 15 amino acids. The CDR3 loop reads CASSFFSGGDYEQYF. The CDR3 nucleotides are TGTGCCAGCAGCTTTTTCAGCGGGGGGGACTACGAGCAGTACTTC.

This clonotype was counted a few times. The rearrangement uses TRBV12-3 or TRBV12-4 and TRBJ2-7; 9 bases align to TRBD1. The ends lost 5 bases at V and 7 bases at J; junction bases unmatched: 9. There are 14 residues in the CDR3. This chain's CDR3 is CASSPTGQGWEQYF. The CDR3, as DNA: TGTGCCAGCAGTCCAACGGGACAGGGCTGGGAGCAGTACTTC.

The rearrangement joins TRBV20-1 to TRBJ2-1; tentative D call: TRBD2 (5 bases). The CDR3 totals 14 residues. V was shortened by 3 bases and J by 5 bases, with 14 bases between the two germline ends. The germline CDR1 and CDR2 sequences are DFQATT and SNEGSKA (reference sequence). CDR3 sequence reads: CSARDSRRDNEQFF. DNA of the CDR3: TGCAGTGCTAGGGACTCTAGAAGAGACAATGAGCAGTTCTTC.

There are many counts of this clonotype. This chain joins TRBV20-1 and TRBJ1-1, with D tentatively TRBD1 (5 bases). The CDR3 consists of 13 residues. From germline, CDR1 is DFQATT and CDR2 SNEGSKA (reference sequence). Trimming removed 6 bases from V and 5 bases from J, with 16 bases in between. This CDR3 reads CSAQWRGATEAFF. The CDR3 DNA reads TGCAGTGCCCAGTGGAGGGGCGCGACTGAAGCTTTCTTT.

The rearrangement joins TRBV28 to TRBJ2-1, with a tentative D call TRBD1 (6 bases). Germline V lookup: CDR1 MDHEN, CDR2 SYDVKM. The CDR3 runs to 14 residues. Trimming cost V 3 bases and J 3 bases, with 9 bases left between them. This CDR3 reads CASSFGQSYNEQFF. The DNA of the CDR3 is TGTGCCAGCAGTTTTGGACAGAGCTACAATGAGCAGTTCTTC.

This clonotype has at least ten counts. The chain has TRBV4-3 and TRBJ2-3; D is undetermined. V lost 5 bases and J 0 bases, leaving 6 bases between the germline ends. The V gene's germline CDR1 is LGHNA and CDR2 YSLEER. The CDR3 length is 13 residues. The CDR3 nucleotides are TGCGCCAGCAGCGAATACAGCACAGATACGCAGTATTTT. This sequence encodes CASSEYSTDTQYF.

The chain has TRBV14 and TRBJ2-2; perhaps TRBD1 as D (5 bases). In germline, CDR1 is SGHDN, CDR2 FVKESK. This CDR3 contains 17 residues. Trimming left V 4 bases short and J 0 bases short, with 15 bases between. CDR3 DNA sequence: TGTGCCAGCAGCCCTCCGTGGGGCAGGGCGAACACCGGGGAGCTGTTTTTT. Amino acids: CASSPPWGRANTGELFF.

The rearrangement links TRBV12-3 or TRBV12-4 to TRBJ2-1; 11 bases are a match to TRBD1. This CDR3 contains 14 residues. V lost 6 bases and J lost 7; bases outside the gene matches: 5. The CDR3 bases are TGTGCCAGCAGGTCCCGGGACAGGGGGAATGAGCAGTTCTTC. Amino acids: CASRSRDRGNEQFF.

The V and J genes are TRBV3-1 and TRBJ2-7; TRBD2 is a possible D gene (6 bases). Trimming took 1 base from V and 6 from J, leaving 16 bases between them. The CDR3 loop spans 15 amino acids. Germline values: CDR1 LGHDT, CDR2 YNNKEL (reference sequence). CDR3 bases: TGTGCCAGCAGCCAAGTGGCGGGGAGTCTTGGCGAGCAGTACTTC. This sequence encodes CASSQVAGSLGEQYF.

This sequence joins TRBV7-8 and TRBJ2-6, with D tentatively TRBD1 (5 bases). The CDR3 extends over 16 amino acids. Germline CDR1 is SGHVS and CDR2 is FQNEAQ. V was cut by 6 bases and J by 0 bases, with 12 bases left in between. The CDR3 spells CASSYKQGSGANVLTF. The CDR3 region has the DNA TGTGCCAGCAGTTATAAGCAGGGCTCTGGGGCCAACGTCCTGACTTTC.